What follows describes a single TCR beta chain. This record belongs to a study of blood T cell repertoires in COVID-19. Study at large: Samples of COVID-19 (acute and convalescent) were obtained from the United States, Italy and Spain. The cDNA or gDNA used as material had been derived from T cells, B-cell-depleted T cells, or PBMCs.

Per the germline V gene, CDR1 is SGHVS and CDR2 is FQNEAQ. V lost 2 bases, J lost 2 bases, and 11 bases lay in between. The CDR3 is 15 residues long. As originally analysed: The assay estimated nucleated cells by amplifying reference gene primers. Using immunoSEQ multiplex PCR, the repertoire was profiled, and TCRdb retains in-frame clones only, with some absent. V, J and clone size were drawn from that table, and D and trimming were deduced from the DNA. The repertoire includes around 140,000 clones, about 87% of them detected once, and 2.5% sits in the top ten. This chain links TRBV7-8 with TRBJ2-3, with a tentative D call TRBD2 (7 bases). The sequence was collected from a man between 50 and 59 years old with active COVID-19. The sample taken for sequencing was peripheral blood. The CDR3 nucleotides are TGTGCCAGCAGCTTAAGGGGGGGGCACACAGATACGCAGTATTTT. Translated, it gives CASSLRGGHTDTQYF. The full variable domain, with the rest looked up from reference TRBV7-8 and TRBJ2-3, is GAGVSQSPRYKVAKRGQDVALRCDPISGHVSLFWYQQALGQGPEFLTYFQNEAQLDKSGLPSDRFFAERPEGSVSTLKIQRTQQEDSAVYLCASSLRGGHTDTQYFGPGTRLTVL.